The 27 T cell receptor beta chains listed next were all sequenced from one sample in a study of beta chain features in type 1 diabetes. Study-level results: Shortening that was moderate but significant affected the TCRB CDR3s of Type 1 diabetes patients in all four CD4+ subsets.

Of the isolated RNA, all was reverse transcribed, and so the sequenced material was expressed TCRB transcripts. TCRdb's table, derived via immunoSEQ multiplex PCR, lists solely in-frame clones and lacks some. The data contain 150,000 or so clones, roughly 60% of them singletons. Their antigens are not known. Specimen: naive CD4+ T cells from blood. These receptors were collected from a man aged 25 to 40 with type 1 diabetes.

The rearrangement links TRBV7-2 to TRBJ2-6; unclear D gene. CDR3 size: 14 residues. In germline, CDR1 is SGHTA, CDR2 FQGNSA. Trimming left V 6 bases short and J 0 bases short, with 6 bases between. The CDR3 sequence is CASSYNSGANVLTF. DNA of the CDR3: TGTGCCAGCAGTTACAACTCTGGGGCCAACGTCCTGACTTTC. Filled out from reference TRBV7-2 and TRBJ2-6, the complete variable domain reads GAGVSQSPSNKVTEKGKDVELRCDPISGHTALYWYRQSLGQGLEFLIYFQGNSAPDKSGLPSDRFSAERTGGSVSTLTIQRTQQEDSAVYLCASSYNSGANVLTFGAGSRLTVL.

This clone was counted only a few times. DNA for the CDR3: TGTGCCAGCCGCCATCGAGGGGTCACCGGGGAGCTGTTTTTT. Translation gives CASRHRGVTGELFF. The rearrangement links TRBV7-9 to TRBJ2-2; D is possibly TRBD1 or TRBD2 (5 bases each). The CDR3 is made up of 14 amino acids. Germline CDR1 reads SEHNR; CDR2 reads FQNEAQ (reference sequence). Trimming pared 8 bases from V and 4 bases from J, leaving 14 bases between.

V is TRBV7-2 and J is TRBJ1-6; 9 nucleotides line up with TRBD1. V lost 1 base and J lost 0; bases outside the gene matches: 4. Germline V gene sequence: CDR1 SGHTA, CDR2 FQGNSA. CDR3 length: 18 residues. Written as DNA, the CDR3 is TGTGCCAGCAGCTTAGGAGGACAGGGGAGCTCCTATAATTCACCCCTCCACTTT. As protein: CASSLGGQGSSYNSPLHF. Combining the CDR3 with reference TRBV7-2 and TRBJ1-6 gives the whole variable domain GAGVSQSPSNKVTEKGKDVELRCDPISGHTALYWYRQSLGQGLEFLIYFQGNSAPDKSGLPSDRFSAERTGGSVSTLTIQRTQQEDSAVYLCASSLGGQGSSYNSPLHFGNGTRLTVT.

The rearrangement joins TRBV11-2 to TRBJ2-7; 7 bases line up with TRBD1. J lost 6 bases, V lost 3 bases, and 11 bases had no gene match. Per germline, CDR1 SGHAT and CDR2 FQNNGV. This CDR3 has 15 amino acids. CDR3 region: CASSFASTGALEQYF. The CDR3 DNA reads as TGTGCCAGCAGCTTTGCTTCTACAGGGGCCCTCGAGCAGTACTTC.

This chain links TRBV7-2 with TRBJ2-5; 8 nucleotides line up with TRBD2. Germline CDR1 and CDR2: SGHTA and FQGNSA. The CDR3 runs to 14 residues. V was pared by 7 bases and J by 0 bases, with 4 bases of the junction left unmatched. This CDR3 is CASTTSGNQETQYF. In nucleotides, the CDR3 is TGTGCCAGCACCACTAGCGGAAACCAAGAGACCCAGTACTTC.

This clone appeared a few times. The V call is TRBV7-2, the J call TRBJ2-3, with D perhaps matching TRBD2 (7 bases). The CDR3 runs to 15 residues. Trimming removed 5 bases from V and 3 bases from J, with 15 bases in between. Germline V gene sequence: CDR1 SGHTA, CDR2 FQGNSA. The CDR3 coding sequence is TGTGCCAGCAGCGCCGGGGGGCCTGTGACAGATACGCAGTATTTT. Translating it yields CASSAGGPVTDTQYF.

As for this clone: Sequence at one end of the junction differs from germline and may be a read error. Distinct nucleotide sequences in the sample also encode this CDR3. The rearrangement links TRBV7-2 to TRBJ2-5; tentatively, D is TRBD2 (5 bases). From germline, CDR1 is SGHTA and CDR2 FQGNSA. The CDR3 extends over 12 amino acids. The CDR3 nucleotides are TGTGCCAGCAGCCTAGCCCAAGGGACCCAGTACTTC. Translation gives CASSLAQGTQYF.

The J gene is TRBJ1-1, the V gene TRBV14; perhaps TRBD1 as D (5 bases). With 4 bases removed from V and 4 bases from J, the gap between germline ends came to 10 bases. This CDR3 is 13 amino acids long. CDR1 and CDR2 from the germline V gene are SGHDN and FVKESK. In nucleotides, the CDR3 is TGTGCCAGCAGCCTCGCCGGGGGCACTGAAGCTTTCTTT. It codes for CASSLAGGTEAFF.

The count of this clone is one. For the CDR3, the DNA is TGTGCCAGCAGTGAAGACGTAGGGGGCGCGTCCGACCTCCAAGAGACCCAGTACTTC. Its protein product is CASSEDVGGASDLQETQYF. The chain is built from TRBV6-1 and TRBJ2-5; TRBD1 agrees at 7 bases. The J segment lost 1 base and the V segment lost 1 base, leaving 15 bases of the junction unmatched. In germline, CDR1 is MNHNS, CDR2 SASEGT. The length of the CDR3 is 19 residues.

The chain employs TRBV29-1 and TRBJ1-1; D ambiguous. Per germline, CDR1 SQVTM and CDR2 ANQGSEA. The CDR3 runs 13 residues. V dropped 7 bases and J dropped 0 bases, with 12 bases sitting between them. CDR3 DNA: TGCAGCGCCCCGGGCGCAATGAACACTGAAGCTTTCTTT. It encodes CSAPGAMNTEAFF.

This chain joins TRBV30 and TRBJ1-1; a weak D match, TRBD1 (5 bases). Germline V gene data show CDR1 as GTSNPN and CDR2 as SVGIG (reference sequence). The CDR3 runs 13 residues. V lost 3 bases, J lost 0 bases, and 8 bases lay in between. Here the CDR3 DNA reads TGTGCCTGGAGCAGGGAGATGAACACTGAAGCTTTCTTT. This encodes CAWSREMNTEAFF. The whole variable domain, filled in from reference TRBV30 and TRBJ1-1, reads SQTIHQWPATLVQPVGSPLSLECTVEGTSNPNLYWYRQAAGRGLQLLFYSVGIGQISSEVPQNLSASRPQDRQFILSSKKLLLSDSGFYLCAWSREMNTEAFFGQGTRLTVV.

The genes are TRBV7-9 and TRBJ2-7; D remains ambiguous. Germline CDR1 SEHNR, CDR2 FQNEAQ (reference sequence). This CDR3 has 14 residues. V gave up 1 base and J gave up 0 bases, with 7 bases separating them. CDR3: CASSLDTYSYEQYF. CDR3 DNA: TGTGCCAGCAGCTTAGACACTTACTCCTACGAGCAGTACTTC.

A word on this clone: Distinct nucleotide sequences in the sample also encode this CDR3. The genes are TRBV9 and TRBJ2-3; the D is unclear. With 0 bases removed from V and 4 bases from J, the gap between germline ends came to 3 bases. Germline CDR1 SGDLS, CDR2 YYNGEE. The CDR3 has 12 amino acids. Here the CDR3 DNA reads TGTGCCAGCAGCGTAGCAGCAGATACGCAGTATTTT. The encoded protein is CASSVAADTQYF.

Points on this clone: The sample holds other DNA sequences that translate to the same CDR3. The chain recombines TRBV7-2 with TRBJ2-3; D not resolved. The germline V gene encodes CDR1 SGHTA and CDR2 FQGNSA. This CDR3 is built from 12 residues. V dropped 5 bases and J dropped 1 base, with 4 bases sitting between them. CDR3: CASSPRTDTQYF. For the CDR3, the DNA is TGTGCCAGCAGCCCTCGCACAGATACGCAGTATTTT.

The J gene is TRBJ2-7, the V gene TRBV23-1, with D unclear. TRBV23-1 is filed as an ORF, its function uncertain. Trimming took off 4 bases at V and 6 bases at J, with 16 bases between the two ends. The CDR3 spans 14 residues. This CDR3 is CASSPTKDVGEQYF. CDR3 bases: TGCGCCAGCAGTCCCACAAAGGACGTGGGCGAGCAGTACTTC.

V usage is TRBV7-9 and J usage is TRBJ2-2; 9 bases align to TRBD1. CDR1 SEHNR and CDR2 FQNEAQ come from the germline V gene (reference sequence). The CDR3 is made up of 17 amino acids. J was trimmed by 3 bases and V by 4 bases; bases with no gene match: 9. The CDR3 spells CASSSQAQGADTGELFF. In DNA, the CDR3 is TGTGCCAGCAGCTCTCAAGCACAGGGGGCGGACACCGGGGAGCTGTTTTTT.

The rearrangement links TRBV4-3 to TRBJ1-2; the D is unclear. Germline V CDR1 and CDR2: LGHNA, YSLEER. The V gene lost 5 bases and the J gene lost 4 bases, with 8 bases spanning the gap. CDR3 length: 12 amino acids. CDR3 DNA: TGCGCCAGCAGCGCGGACGGCTATGGCTACACCTTC. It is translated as CASSADGYGYTF.

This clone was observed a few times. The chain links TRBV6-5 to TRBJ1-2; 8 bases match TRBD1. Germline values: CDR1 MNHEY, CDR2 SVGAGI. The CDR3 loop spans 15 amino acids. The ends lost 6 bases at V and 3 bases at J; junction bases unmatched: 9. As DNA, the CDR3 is TGTGCCAGCAGAAGGCTCCGGACAGGGCACTATGGCTACACCTTC. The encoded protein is CASRRLRTGHYGYTF.

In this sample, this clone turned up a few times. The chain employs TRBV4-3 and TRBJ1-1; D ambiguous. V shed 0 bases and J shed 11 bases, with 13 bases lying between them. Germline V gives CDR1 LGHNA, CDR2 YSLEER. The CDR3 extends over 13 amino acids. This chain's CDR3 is CASSQDNGEEAFF. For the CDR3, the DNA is TGCGCCAGCAGCCAAGATAACGGAGAAGAGGCTTTCTTT.

This chain's CDR3 is CASGRSQETQYF. CDR3 coding DNA: TGTGCCAGTGGACGATCCCAAGAGACCCAGTACTTC. The chain couples TRBV6-5 to TRBJ2-5, with no clear D. Germline CDR1 reads MNHEY; CDR2 reads SVGAGI. The CDR3 covers 12 residues. Deletions cut 9 bases from V and 1 base from J, with 9 bases between.

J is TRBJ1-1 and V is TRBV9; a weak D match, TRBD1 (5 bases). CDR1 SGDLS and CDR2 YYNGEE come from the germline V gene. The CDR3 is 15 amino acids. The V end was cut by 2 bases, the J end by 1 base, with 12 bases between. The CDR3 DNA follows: TGTGCCAGCAGCGTCTCGGGACGGCCGAACACTGAAGCTTTCTTT. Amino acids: CASSVSGRPNTEAFF.

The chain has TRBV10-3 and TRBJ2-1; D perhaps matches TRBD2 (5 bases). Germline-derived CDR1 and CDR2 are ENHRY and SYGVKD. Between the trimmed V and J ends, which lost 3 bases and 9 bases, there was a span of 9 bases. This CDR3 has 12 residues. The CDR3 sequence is CAISEEGAEQFF. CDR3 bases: TGTGCCATCAGTGAAGAGGGCGCTGAGCAGTTCTTC.

CDR3 sequence (DNA): TGTGCCAGCAGTCCTCGGGGGGGCCGAATAGATACGCAGTATTTT. This sequence encodes CASSPRGGRIDTQYF. V usage is TRBV7-9 and J usage is TRBJ2-3, with TRBD2 matching 8 bases. Germline CDR1 and CDR2: SEHNR and FQNEAQ (reference sequence). The CDR3 is 15 residues long. V lost 6 bases, J lost 5 bases, and 10 bases stayed unmatched.

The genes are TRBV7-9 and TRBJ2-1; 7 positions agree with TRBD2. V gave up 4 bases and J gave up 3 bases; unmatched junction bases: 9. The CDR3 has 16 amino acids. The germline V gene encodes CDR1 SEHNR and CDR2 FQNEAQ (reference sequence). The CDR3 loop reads CASSSLSSGDYNEQFF. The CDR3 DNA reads TGTGCCAGCAGCTCGCTCTCTAGCGGTGACTACAATGAGCAGTTCTTC.

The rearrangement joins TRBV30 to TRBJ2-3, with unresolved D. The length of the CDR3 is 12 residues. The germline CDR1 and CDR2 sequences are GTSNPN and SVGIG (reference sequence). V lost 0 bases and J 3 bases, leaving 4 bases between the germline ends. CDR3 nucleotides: TGTGCCTGGAGTGTACGGACAGATACGCAGTATTTT. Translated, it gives CAWSVRTDTQYF.

The CDR3 region is CASSQDQGTDYGYTF. The CDR3 DNA reads as TGCGCCAGCAGCCAAGATCAAGGGACCGACTATGGCTACACCTTC. The chain employs TRBV4-1 and TRBJ1-2; weak D call: TRBD1 (5 bases). The germline V gene encodes CDR1 MGHRA and CDR2 YSYEKL. CDR3 size: 15 residues. V was shortened by 0 bases and J by 3 bases, with 11 bases between the two germline ends.

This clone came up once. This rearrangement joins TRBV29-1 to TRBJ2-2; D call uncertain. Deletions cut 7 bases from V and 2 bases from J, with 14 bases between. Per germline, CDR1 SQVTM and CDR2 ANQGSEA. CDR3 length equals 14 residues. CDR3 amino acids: CSATRAPNTGELFF. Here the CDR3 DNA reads TGCAGCGCCACCCGGGCGCCAAACACCGGGGAGCTGTTTTTT.